This passage covers 13 T cell receptor beta chains from one sample sequenced in a study of blood T cells in healthy people across ages. Primers used in a second PCR of roughly 6 to 11 cycles were a sample-barcoded 5' primer and a J-beta primer mix. Each CDR3 protein gets one entry after TCRdb re-called the 5' RACE reads with MiXCR. The table lists about 1.6 million distinct CDR3 sequences, around 36% of them singletons. Sequencing was carried out using blood. These receptor sequences come from a woman in her 30s in good health.

This clonotype was detected a few times. This rearrangement joins TRBV27 to TRBJ1-1; a possible D gene is TRBD1 (6 bases). CDR3 length: 18 amino acids. The germline CDR1 and CDR2 sequences are MNHEY and SMNVEV (reference sequence). Between the trimmed V and J ends, which lost 6 bases and 0 bases, there was a span of 23 bases. The CDR3, as DNA: TGTGCCAGCAGGGCAGGACAGTTGGACTGGGGACTGAACACTGAAGCTTTCTTT. This encodes CASRAGQLDWGLNTEAFF.

The rearrangement uses TRBV3-1 and TRBJ2-3; 11 bases are a match to TRBD2. Germline CDR1 is LGHDT and CDR2 is YNNKEL (reference sequence). V shed 4 bases, J shed 5 bases, and the junction held 8 bases outside the gene matches. The CDR3 length is 16 residues. The CDR3 protein is CASSRHGTSGRDTQYF. The CDR3 DNA sequence: TGTGCCAGCAGCCGGCACGGGACTAGCGGTAGAGATACGCAGTATTTT.

V is TRBV28 and J is TRBJ1-5; D remains unclear. The CDR3 is 13 amino acids. Trimming left V 4 bases short and J 7 bases short, with 11 bases between. Germline V gene sequence: CDR1 MDHEN, CDR2 SYDVKM. The CDR3 region is CASSYGFSQPQHF. The CDR3, as DNA: TGTGCCAGCAGTTACGGTTTCAGCCAGCCCCAGCATTTT.

This clonotype showed up many times. Here the CDR3 DNA reads TGTGCCAGCAGCCTGCCGGGACAGGGAAGGCAGTTCTTC. Translation: CASSLPGQGRQFF. This chain uses TRBV7-2 with TRBJ2-1, with 9 bases identical to TRBD1. J was trimmed by 12 bases and V by 5 bases; bases with no gene match: 8. This CDR3 contains 13 residues. CDR1 is SGHTA, CDR2 FQGNSA, per germline.

This clonotype came up once. This may be a read error, as it is one base from a much larger clone. The chain has TRBV10-3 and TRBJ2-5; perhaps TRBD2 as D (5 bases). This CDR3 has 17 amino acids. The germline CDR1 and CDR2 sequences are ENHRY and SYGVKD. Trimming pared 2 bases from V and 2 bases from J, leaving 18 bases between. CDR3 DNA: TGTGCCATCAGTGAGGCGCTCGGGGTAGAGCAACAAGAGACCCAGTACTTC. Translated: CAISEALGVEQQETQYF.

V and J are TRBV12-5 and TRBJ2-1, with 7 bases aligning to TRBD2. CDR1 and CDR2 (germline): LGHNT, FRNRAP. CDR3 length: 14 amino acids. V lost 4 bases, J lost 0 bases, and 0 bases stayed unmatched. CDR3: CASGSGGSYNEQFF. The CDR3 bases are TGTGCTAGTGGTTCGGGGGGCTCCTACAATGAGCAGTTCTTC.

This clonotype showed up many times. In DNA, the CDR3 is TGTGCCAGCAGCCCAGGCGGCGGGGGATGGATAGATACGCAGTATTTT. Its translation: CASSPGGGGWIDTQYF. The chain uses TRBV12-3 or TRBV12-4 and TRBJ2-3; 7 nucleotides agree with TRBD2. This CDR3 region has 16 residues. Trimming at V came to 6 bases and at J to 5 bases, leaving 14 bases not matched to a gene.

In this sample, this clonotype turned up a few times. The chain combines TRBV20-1 with TRBJ2-7, with 8 nucleotides matching TRBD2. Trimming cost V 0 bases and J 0 bases; bases outside gene matches: 7. Germline values: CDR1 DFQATT, CDR2 SNEGSKA (reference sequence). This CDR3 is 16 amino acids long. CDR3 in DNA: TGCAGTGCTAGAGATGTGCGGGGGGTCTCCTCCTACGAGCAGTACTTC. Translation: CSARDVRGVSSYEQYF.

The gene calls are TRBV20-1 and TRBJ2-7; 8 positions agree with TRBD2. Germline V gives CDR1 DFQATT, CDR2 SNEGSKA (reference sequence). CDR3 length equals 13 residues. After removal of 6 bases from V and 3 bases from J, the junction contained 7 bases not matched to a gene. The CDR3 sequence: CSAFLLAVYEQYF. The CDR3 bases are TGCAGTGCGTTTCTACTAGCGGTCTACGAGCAGTACTTC.

Many counts were recorded for this clonotype. The chain is built from TRBV4-1 and TRBJ2-1; 9 nucleotides match TRBD1. The germline gives CDR1 MGHRA, CDR2 YSYEKL. V gave up 4 bases and J gave up 8 bases; unmatched junction bases: 6. The CDR3 loop spans 14 amino acids. The CDR3 sequence is CASSPTGGFHEQFF. The DNA for the CDR3 is TGCGCCAGCAGCCCGACAGGGGGTTTCCATGAGCAGTTCTTC.

This clonotype was seen a handful of times. CDR3 nucleotides: TGTGCCAGCAGTTCCCTCCTCAGGGGGCATGAGCAGTTCTTC. Its protein is CASSSLLRGHEQFF. J is TRBJ2-1 and V is TRBV28, with 8 bases fitting TRBD1. Trimming removed 4 bases from V and 8 bases from J; junction bases left unmatched: 7. Germline V gene sequence: CDR1 MDHEN, CDR2 SYDVKM. The CDR3 totals 14 residues. The complete variable domain, with remaining parts taken from reference TRBV28 and TRBJ2-1, reads DVKVTQSSRYLVKRTGEKVFLECVQDMDHENMFWYRQDPGLGLRLIYFSYDVKMKEKGDIPEGYSVSREKKERFSLILESASTNQTSMYLCASSSLLRGHEQFFGPGTRLTVL.

The chain couples TRBV2 to TRBJ2-1; a weak D match, TRBD2 (7 bases). The CDR3 spans 16 residues. Germline loops: CDR1 SNHLY, CDR2 FYNNEI. Deletions cut 10 bases from V and 4 bases from J, with 23 bases between. Here the CDR3 reads CAIRRESGRGYNEQFF. CDR3 sequence (DNA): TGTGCCATCCGGAGAGAGTCGGGGAGGGGGTACAATGAGCAGTTCTTC.

This sequence joins TRBV25-1 and TRBJ2-5; D not resolved. This CDR3 is 13 amino acids long. Trimming took off 0 bases at V and 4 bases at J, with 6 bases between the two ends. The germline gives CDR1 MGHDK, CDR2 SYGVNS. In DNA form, the CDR3 reads TGTGCCAGCAGTGAATATACCGGAGAGACCCAGTACTTC. Translation gives CASSEYTGETQYF.